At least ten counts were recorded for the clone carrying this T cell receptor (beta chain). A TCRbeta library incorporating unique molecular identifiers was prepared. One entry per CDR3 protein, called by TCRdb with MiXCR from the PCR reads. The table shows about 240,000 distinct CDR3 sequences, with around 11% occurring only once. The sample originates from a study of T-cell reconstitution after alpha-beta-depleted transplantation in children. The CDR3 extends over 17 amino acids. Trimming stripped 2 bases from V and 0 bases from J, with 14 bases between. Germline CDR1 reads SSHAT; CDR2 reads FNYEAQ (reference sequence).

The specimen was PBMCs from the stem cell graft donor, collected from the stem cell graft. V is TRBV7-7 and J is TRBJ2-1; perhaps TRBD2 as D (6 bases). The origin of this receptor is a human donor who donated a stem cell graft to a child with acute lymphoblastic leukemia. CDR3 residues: CASSLYSGQSSYNEQFF. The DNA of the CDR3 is TGTGCCAGCAGCTTATATAGCGGACAAAGCTCCTACAATGAGCAGTTCTTC.